A selection of T cell receptor beta chains follows, all from one sample in a study of blood T cell repertoires in COVID-19. Sequencing used immunoSEQ multiplex PCR; TCRdb keeps in-frame clones, though not all of them. The sample records about 170,000 clones, roughly 83% being singletons. Sequencing used peripheral blood. These TCRs come from a man aged 18 to 29 with active or convalescent COVID-19. The CDR3 runs from the conserved cysteine through the conserved F or W. The D gene is left open where the match is weak. Some rows mark clone size as missing; the rest say once, few, many or name a class of expanded clone.

NA	NA	TRBV6-1	TRBJ1-1	TGTGCCAGCAGTGAAATCGCGTACTCGGGTATAATGAACACTGAAGCTTTCTTT	CASSEIAYSGIMNTEAFF
once	NA	TRBV7-9	TRBJ1-1	TGTGCCAGCAGCTTAGGAACAGGCCCGTGGGGTACTGAAGCTTTCTTT	CASSLGTGPWGTEAFF
NA	TRBD1	TRBV15	TRBJ1-2	TGTGCCACCAGCGGAGGGACAGCCCCCGGCTATGGCTACACCTTC	CATSGGTAPGYGYTF
NA	TRBD2	TRBV7-9	TRBJ2-1	TGTGCCAGCACCCAATCCGGGGCTAGCGGATTACCCTACAATGAGCAGTTCTTC	CASTQSGASGLPYNEQFF
NA	TRBD1	TRBV7-9	TRBJ1-3	TGTGCCAGCAGCCTGTCCGGACAGGGAATCTCTGGAAACACCATATATTTT	CASSLSGQGISGNTIYF
NA	NA	TRBV11-2	TRBJ1-2	TGTGCCAGCAGCTTAGTAAGGACTGTTACTAACTATGGCTACACCTTC	CASSLVRTVTNYGYTF
NA	NA	TRBV19	TRBJ2-3	TGTGCCAGTAGTTATGGGGTAGGGGGCACAGATACGCAGTATTTT	CASSYGVGGTDTQYF
NA	NA	TRBV19	TRBJ1-5	TGTGCCAGTAGTATAAAGGGGGTTTTCGGAAGTCAGCCCCAGCATTTT	CASSIKGVFGSQPQHF
NA	TRBD1	TRBV9	TRBJ1-2	TGTGCCAGCAGACACGACAGGGGGGTTTTTGGCTACACCTTC	CASRHDRGVFGYTF
once	TRBD1	TRBV27	TRBJ1-2	TGTGCCAGCAGTTACCGGACAGGGCATGGCTACACCTTC	CASSYRTGHGYTF
few	NA	TRBV29-1	TRBJ2-3	TGCAGCGTTAGACAGGGAGGTACAGATACGCAGTATTTT	CSVRQGGTDTQYF
few	NA	TRBV19	TRBJ1-5	TGTGCCAGTACTCCTTTACAGGGAACCAATCAGCCCCAGCATTTT	CASTPLQGTNQPQHF
NA	NA	TRBV19	TRBJ2-2	TGTGCCAGTAGTGTAAAACTAGCCCGGGAGCTGTTTTTT	CASSVKLARELFF
few	NA	TRBV29-1	TRBJ1-1	TGCAGCGTTGACATCTGGCAGGGCCAAGCTTTCTTT	CSVDIWQGQAFF
NA	NA	TRBV7-3	TRBJ1-2	TGTGCCAGCAGCTTAGGCAGGGACTATGGCTACACCTTC	CASSLGRDYGYTF
NA	NA	TRBV5-1	TRBJ2-5	TGCGCCAGCAGCACGGGACAACAAGAGACCCAGTACTTC	CASSTGQQETQYF
NA	TRBD1	TRBV7-6	TRBJ2-1	TGTGCCAGCAGCTTACTGGGACAGGGGGCCTACAATGAGCAGTTCTTC	CASSLLGQGAYNEQFF
NA	NA	TRBV29-1	TRBJ1-5	TGCAGCGTCCAGGAGGGGACGGGTCAGCCCCAGCATTTT	CSVQEGTGQPQHF
once	NA	TRBV7-6	TRBJ1-1	TGTGCCAGCAGCAAGGACTCATCTCGAGGCACTGAAGCTTTCTTT	CASSKDSSRGTEAFF
NA	TRBD1	TRBV4-2	TRBJ1-5	TGTGCCAGCAGCCAAGAGGGGGGGACAGGGCGTCAGCCCCAGCATTTT	CASSQEGGTGRQPQHF
NA	NA	TRBV30	TRBJ1-1	TGTGCCTGGAGTGCGGGGGACACTGAAGCTTTCTTT	CAWSAGDTEAFF
NA	NA	TRBV10-1	TRBJ1-1	TGCGCCAGCAGTGACGGGATGAACACTGAAGCTTTCTTT	CASSDGMNTEAFF
NA	NA	TRBV28	TRBJ1-4	TGTGCCAGCAGTTTGACAGGAAAGGTTGGAAAACTGTTTTTT	CASSLTGKVGKLFF
NA	TRBD1	TRBV11-3	TRBJ2-1	TGTGCCAGCAGCTTAGATCCCTCAGGGGGCCTGAATGATGAGCAGTTCTTC	CASSLDPSGGLNDEQFF
NA	NA	TRBV5-1	TRBJ2-3	TGCGCCAGCAGCTTGGTAACAGGCACAGATACGCAGTATTTT	CASSLVTGTDTQYF
NA	NA	TRBV19	TRBJ1-3	TGTGCCAGTAGTATAGGCGCCAGGGCTGGAAACACCATATATTTT	CASSIGARAGNTIYF
NA	TRBD2	TRBV28	TRBJ2-7	TGTGCCAGCAGTTCGGCCTCTAGCGGGAGTTACGAGCAGTACTTC	CASSSASSGSYEQYF
few	TRBD2	TRBV19	TRBJ2-1	TGTGCCAGTACCCAGAGTAGCGGGGCGTACAATGAGCAGTTCTTC	CASTQSSGAYNEQFF
NA	TRBD1	TRBV11-3	TRBJ1-1	TGTGCCAGCAGCTTAGATTTTAAGGGGGCTGACACTGAAGCTTTCTTT	CASSLDFKGADTEAFF